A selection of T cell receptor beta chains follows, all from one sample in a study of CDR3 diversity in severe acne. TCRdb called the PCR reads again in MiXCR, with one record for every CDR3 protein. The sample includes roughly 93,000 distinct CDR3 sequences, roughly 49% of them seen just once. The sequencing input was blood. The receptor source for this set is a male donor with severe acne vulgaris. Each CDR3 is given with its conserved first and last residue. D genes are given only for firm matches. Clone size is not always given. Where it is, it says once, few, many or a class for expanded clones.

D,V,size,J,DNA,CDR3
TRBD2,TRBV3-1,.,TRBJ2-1,TGTGCCAGCAGCCAAGAGATAGCGGGCCTTTACAATGAGCGGTTCTTC,CASSQEIAGLYNERFF
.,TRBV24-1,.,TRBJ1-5,TGTGCCACCAGTGATGCAGGGGAAGCCAATCAGCCCCAGCATTTT,CATSDAGEANQPQHF
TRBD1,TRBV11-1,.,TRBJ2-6,TGTGCCAGCAGCCCGCAGGGGGCTGGGGCCAACGTCCTGACTTTC,CASSPQGAGANVLTF
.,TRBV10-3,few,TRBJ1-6,TGTGCCATCAGTGACCCGGGGTCCGAGCTCCTCCACTTT,CAISDPGSELLHF
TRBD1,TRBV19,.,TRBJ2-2,TGTGCCAGTAGCCGTTCCCCTGGACAGGGGGCGCGGACCGGGGAGCCGTTTTTT,CASSRSPGQGARTGEPFF
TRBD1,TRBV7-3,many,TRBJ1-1,TGTGCCAGCAGCTCCAGGGGGCGTCACACTGAAGCTTTCTTT,CASSSRGRHTEAFF
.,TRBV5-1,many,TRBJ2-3,TGCGCCGCGGGTGAAGAGAGCACAGATACGCAGTATTTT,CAAGEESTDTQYF
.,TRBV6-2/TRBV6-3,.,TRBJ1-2,TGTGCCAGCAGTCGATTAGGTGGATATGGCTACACCTTC,CASSRLGGYGYTF
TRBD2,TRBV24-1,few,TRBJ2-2,TGTGCCACCAGTGACGCCGGGGCGCGGGAGGGCACCGGGGAGCTGTTTTTT,CATSDAGAREGTGELFF
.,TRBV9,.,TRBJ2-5,TGTGCCAGCAGCGTAGACGGAAGTCCCGTTCAGTACTTC,CASSVDGSPVQYF
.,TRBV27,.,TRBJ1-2,TGTGCCAGCAGGCAGGAGGGTAATGGGTATGGCTACACCTTC,CASRQEGNGYGYTF
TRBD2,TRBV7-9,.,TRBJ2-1,TGTGCCAGCAGTCCGGGACTAGCGGGGGTACATGAGCAGTTCTTC,CASSPGLAGVHEQFF
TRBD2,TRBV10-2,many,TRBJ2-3,TGCGCCAGCACTTCTAGCGGCCTCACAGATACGCAGTATTTT,CASTSSGLTDTQYF
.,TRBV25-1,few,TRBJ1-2,TGTGCCAGCAGTGAATTGGGCAGGGATAGCTACACCTTC,CASSELGRDSYTF
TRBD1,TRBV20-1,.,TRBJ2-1,TGCAGTGCTAGTGAGGGACAGGGTGAGCAGTTCTTC,CSASEGQGEQFF
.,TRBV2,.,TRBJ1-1,TGTGCCAGCAACGGGGGCTCTGAAGCTTTCTTT,CASNGGSEAFF
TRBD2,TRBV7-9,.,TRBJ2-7,TGTGCCAGCAGCTTAGAGGGGTCGCGGGGGAACTTCTACGAGCAGTACTTC,CASSLEGSRGNFYEQYF
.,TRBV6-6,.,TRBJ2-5,TGTGCCAGCGAAGGCTCGGGGGAGACCCAGTACTTC,CASEGSGETQYF
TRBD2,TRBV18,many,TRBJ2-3,TGTGCCAGCTCACGACTAGCGGGAATCACAGATACGCAGTATTTT,CASSRLAGITDTQYF
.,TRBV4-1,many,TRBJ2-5,TGCGCCAGCAGCCAAGTAGGGGTAGAGACCCAGTACTTC,CASSQVGVETQYF
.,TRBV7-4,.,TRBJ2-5,TGTGCCAGCAGCTTCATAGACAGTGGCGGTGGTGAGACCCAGTACTTC,CASSFIDSGGGETQYF
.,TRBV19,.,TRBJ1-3,TGTGCCAGCGTCACTGGGAGCTCTGGAAACACCATATATTTT,CASVTGSSGNTIYF
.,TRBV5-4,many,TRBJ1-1,TGTGCCAGCAGCTTTTCGGCAGGGGAGGCTTTCTTT,CASSFSAGEAFF
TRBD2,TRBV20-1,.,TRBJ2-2,TGCAGTGCGTCAAGCGGGAGACGGGGAACCGGGGAGCTGTTTTTT,CSASSGRRGTGELFF
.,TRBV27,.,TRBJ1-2,TGTGCCAGCAGTTTCGGGGGGGGCGCGGGCTACACCTTC,CASSFGGGAGYTF
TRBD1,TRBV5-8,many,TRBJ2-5,TGTGCCAGCAGAGACAGGGGGATGTCGCGTATGGAGACCCAGTACTTC,CASRDRGMSRMETQYF
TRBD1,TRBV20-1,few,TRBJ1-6,TGCAGTGCTAGAGATGAACAGGGGGGGTCACCCCTCCACTTT,CSARDEQGGSPLHF
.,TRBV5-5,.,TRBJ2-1,TGTGCCAGCAGCTTAGTTGTCGGCTACGAGCAGTTCTTC,CASSLVVGYEQFF
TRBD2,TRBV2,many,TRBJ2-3,TGTGCCAGCAGGACGCTTACTAGCGGGAGGTCCCCTAGCACAGATACGCAGTATTTT,CASRTLTSGRSPSTDTQYF
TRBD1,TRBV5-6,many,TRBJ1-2,TGTGCCAGCAGCTTGACGACAGGGACCCTTAACTATGGCTACACCTTC,CASSLTTGTLNYGYTF
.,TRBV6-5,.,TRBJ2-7,TGTGCCAGCAGTGAAACGGGACAGTACTTC,CASSETGQYF
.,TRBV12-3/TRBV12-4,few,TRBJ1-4,TGTGCCAGCAGTTTCGGTGGGGCACGGGAAAAACTGTTTTTT,CASSFGGAREKLFF
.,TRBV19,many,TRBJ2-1,TGTGCCAGTAGTATTCTGGTGAGCTCCTACAATGAGCAGTTCTTC,CASSILVSSYNEQFF
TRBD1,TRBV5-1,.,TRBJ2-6,TGCGCCAGCGCCATGGGGACAGGGGGCTCTGGGGCCAACGTCCTGACTTTC,CASAMGTGGSGANVLTF
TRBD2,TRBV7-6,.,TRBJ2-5,TGTGCCAGCAGCTTAGTACTAGCGGCCCAAGAGACCCAGTACTTC,CASSLVLAAQETQYF
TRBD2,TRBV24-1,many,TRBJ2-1,TGTGCCACCAGAGGGACTAGCGGGACTATGGCTGAGCAGTTCTTC,CATRGTSGTMAEQFF
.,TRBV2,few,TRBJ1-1,TGTGCCAGCCGGGGGTCTGAAGCTTTCTTT,CASRGSEAFF
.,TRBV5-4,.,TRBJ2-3,TGTGCCAGCCCTGGCCGGGGGCCGACCCCCGGGAGCACAGATACGCAGTATTTT,CASPGRGPTPGSTDTQYF
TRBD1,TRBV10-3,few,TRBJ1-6,TGTGCCATCAGTGATTTGTCAGGGGGCCGTAATTCACCCCTCCACTTT,CAISDLSGGRNSPLHF
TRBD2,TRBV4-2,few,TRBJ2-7,TGTGCCAGCAGCCAATCTAGCGGGGGATACTCCTACGAGCAGTACTTC,CASSQSSGGYSYEQYF
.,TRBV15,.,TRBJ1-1,TGTGCCACCAGCAGAGACCGTAAAGGCGGGACTGAAGCTTTCTTT,CATSRDRKGGTEAFF
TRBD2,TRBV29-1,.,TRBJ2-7,TGCAGCGTTGGGGACTACTACGAGCAGTACTTC,CSVGDYYEQYF